The 7 T cell receptor beta chains listed next were all sequenced from one sample in a study of blood T cell repertoires in COVID-19. This table comes from immunoSEQ multiplex PCR, and its TCRdb copy is limited to in-frame clones, with some not included. Of a few hundred thousand clones in the sample, more than 80% were seen once. Sample: peripheral blood. The receptors derive from a woman over 75 with acute or convalescent COVID-19.

This clone was seen only once. The J gene is TRBJ1-2, the V gene TRBV2, with 9 positions matching TRBD1. CDR3 length equals 14 residues. Germline-derived CDR1 and CDR2 are SNHLY and FYNNEI. V gave up 0 bases and J gave up 8 bases; unmatched junction bases: 4. CDR3 residues: CASSEARQGGGYTF. The CDR3 bases are TGTGCCAGCAGTGAAGCGCGACAGGGGGGAGGCTACACCTTC.

V and J are TRBV6-5 and TRBJ2-7; no firm D call. Trimming took 2 bases from V and 6 from J, leaving 11 bases between them. CDR1 is MNHEY and CDR2 is SVGAGI in the germline V gene. The CDR3 consists of 13 residues. The CDR3 nucleotides are TGTGCCAGCAGTTACGGCATCCCTTCCGAGCAGTACTTC. This gives the protein CASSYGIPSEQYF.

The count of this clone is one. The rearrangement joins TRBV6-6 to TRBJ2-4; unclear D gene. The germline V and J ends were trimmed by 3 bases and 0 bases, with 9 bases remaining between them. CDR3 size: 15 residues. CDR1 is MNHNY and CDR2 is SVGAGI in the germline V gene (reference sequence). CDR3 in DNA: TGTGCCAGCAGTTATAATGAGGTAGCCAAAAACATTCAGTACTTC. Its translation is CASSYNEVAKNIQYF.

The chain couples TRBV7-2 to TRBJ2-1, with TRBD1 as a possible D gene (6 bases). Germline V lookup: CDR1 SGHTA, CDR2 FQGNSA. The ends were cut back, 5 bases at V and 2 bases at J, with 13 bases in the middle. The CDR3 contains 15 residues. The CDR3: CASSVPGEAYNEQFF. CDR3 sequence (DNA): TGTGCCAGCAGCGTACCAGGGGAAGCCTACAATGAGCAGTTCTTC.

In its sample, this clone was seen once. The chain recombines TRBV9 with TRBJ2-7, with no clear D. The CDR3 totals 14 residues. V was cut by 0 bases and J by 6 bases, with 13 bases left in between. Germline V lookup: CDR1 SGDLS, CDR2 YYNGEE. Here the CDR3 reads CASSVAPTYGEQYF. The CDR3 region has the DNA TGTGCCAGCAGCGTAGCCCCTACCTATGGCGAGCAGTACTTC.

This chain links TRBV24-1 with TRBJ1-4, with unresolved D. Trimming shortened V by 9 bases and J by 6 bases, and 16 bases separated the two germline ends. In germline, CDR1 is KGHDR, CDR2 SFDVKD. The CDR3 is 14 residues long. The CDR3: CATADGGRDEKLFF. CDR3 coding DNA: TGTGCCACCGCCGATGGCGGCCGGGATGAAAAACTGTTTTTT.

The chain has TRBV18 and TRBJ2-5; D gene uncertain. CDR3 size: 15 residues. The V gene lost 0 bases and the J gene lost 1 base, with 9 bases spanning the gap. Germline CDR1 is KGHSH and CDR2 is LQKENI. The CDR3 sequence: CASSPPTRPQETQYF. As DNA, the CDR3 is TGTGCCAGCTCACCACCGACCAGGCCCCAAGAGACCCAGTACTTC.